This T cell receptor (beta chain) emerged from a study of regulatory T cells in long-lasting Graves disease. The TCR beta library used iRepertoire HTBI primers with Arm-PCR amplification of CDR3. A single record per CDR3 protein comes from TCRdb applying MiXCR to the multiplex PCR reads. Of hundreds of thousands of distinct CDR3 sequences in the sample, more than 15% were seen once. This clonotype has at least ten counts. The antigen remains unidentified. This sample's time point: newly diagnosed GD, antithyroid drugs for less than 3 months. The TCR library was prepared using RNA isolated from PBMCs. Losses at the gene ends were 4 bases for V and 1 base for J; bases not matched to a gene: 9. This CDR3 comprises 16 residues. Findings and limits, study-wide: Among samples with persistent disease, TRBV28, TRBJ1-2 and TRBJ2-5 were favored.

The sequence derives from a female donor with Graves disease. Sequenced here: peripheral blood mononuclear cells (PBMCs), sampled at new diagnosis, from a patient treated with antithyroid drugs. V is TRBV12-3 or TRBV12-4 and J is TRBJ2-5; 7 nucleotides match TRBD2. This chain's CDR3 is CASSSWTRGPQETQYF. CDR3 bases: TGTGCCAGCAGTTCCTGGACTAGGGGTCCCCAAGAGACCCAGTACTTC.